Below are 29 T cell receptor beta chains sequenced from a single sample in a study of blood T cell repertoires in COVID-19. The method was immunoSEQ multiplex PCR; TCRdb's version includes in-frame clones alone and lacks a portion of them. The repertoire includes about 200,000 clones, around nine tenths of them detected once, and 1.5% to 2% sits in the top ten. Specimen: peripheral blood. All receptors come from a man aged 18-30 years with active or convalescent COVID-19.

The chain carries TRBV5-5 and TRBJ2-5; D ambiguous. The V gene's germline CDR1 is SGHKS and CDR2 YYEKEE (reference sequence). Trimming removed 0 bases at V and 4 bases at J, with 16 bases between. The CDR3 length is 16 residues. The CDR3 nucleotides read TGTGCCAGCAGCTTGGGTAGAGAGAGGATCCGAGAGACCCAGTACTTC. Translation: CASSLGRERIRETQYF.

The rearrangement joins TRBV9 to TRBJ2-1, with 9 bases lining up with TRBD1. Germline CDR1 and CDR2: SGDLS and YYNGEE. The CDR3 spans 16 residues. Unmatched junction bases numbered 2, after V lost 1 base and J lost 0 bases. CDR3 nucleotide sequence: TGTGCCAGCAGCGTAACAGGGGGCGACTCCTACAATGAGCAGTTCTTC. Its translation is CASSVTGGDSYNEQFF.

The rearrangement links TRBV4-2 to TRBJ2-3; 12 bases line up with TRBD1. In germline, CDR1 is LGHNA, CDR2 YNFKEQ. There are 17 residues in the CDR3. Trimming cost V 3 bases and J 4 bases; bases outside gene matches: 8. In nucleotides, the CDR3 is TGTGCCAGCAGCCAGTCTTGGGACAGGGGGCTTGCAGATACGCAGTATTTT. It codes for CASSQSWDRGLADTQYF.

This clone was seen a single time. The chain uses TRBV4-1 and TRBJ2-3, with 7 nucleotides matching TRBD1. In germline, CDR1 is MGHRA, CDR2 YSYEKL. The CDR3 extends over 13 amino acids. V was pared by 3 bases and J by 3 bases, with 0 bases of the junction left unmatched. The CDR3 nucleotides are TGCGCCAGCAGCCAGACAGGGACAGATACGCAGTATTTT. Amino acids: CASSQTGTDTQYF.

The chain employs TRBV15 and TRBJ1-3; the D gene is possibly TRBD1 (6 bases). CDR3 size: 15 residues. In germline, CDR1 is LNHNV, CDR2 YYDKDF (reference sequence). V was cut by 5 bases and J by 0 bases, with 11 bases left in between. CDR3 residues: CATSPWTASGNTIYF. In nucleotides, the CDR3 is TGTGCCACCAGCCCCTGGACAGCCTCTGGAAACACCATATATTTT.

V usage is TRBV5-8 and J usage is TRBJ2-5, with D possibly TRBD1 on 5 matching bases. The CDR3 consists of 13 residues. Trimming removed 4 bases from V and 5 bases from J, with 12 bases in between. The germline V gene encodes CDR1 SGHTS and CDR2 YDEGEE. CDR3 loop: CASSIPGRETQYF. The DNA for the CDR3 is TGTGCCAGCAGCATTCCAGGGCGGGAGACCCAGTACTTC.

This clone was seen only a few times. The V call is TRBV5-6, the J call TRBJ2-5; D is possibly TRBD1 (5 bases). V was clipped by 4 bases and J by 4 bases, with 17 bases between them. Germline V gene sequence: CDR1 SGHDT, CDR2 YYEEEE. The CDR3 runs 15 residues. CDR3 amino acids: CASSGTGYRGETQYF. Written as DNA, the CDR3 is TGTGCCAGCAGCGGAACAGGTTATCGTGGAGAGACCCAGTACTTC.

The chain couples TRBV5-6 to TRBJ2-6; perhaps TRBD1 as D (6 bases). This CDR3 is 15 amino acids long. Trimming stripped 3 bases from V and 5 bases from J, with 12 bases between. Germline V gene sequence: CDR1 SGHDT, CDR2 YYEEEE. The CDR3 region has the DNA TGTGCCAGCAGCTCCCTGGGGGCTAGGGCCAACGTCCTGACTTTC. Encoded protein: CASSSLGARANVLTF. Complete variable domain (other parts from reference TRBV5-6 and TRBJ2-6): DAGVTQSPTHLIKTRGQQVTLRCSPKSGHDTVSWYQQALGQGPQFIFQYYEEEERQRGNFPDRFSGHQFPNYSSELNVNALLLGDSALYLCASSSLGARANVLTFGAGSRLTVL.

This rearrangement joins TRBV5-4 to TRBJ2-3; D is possibly TRBD1 (5 bases). Between the trimmed V and J ends, which lost 2 bases and 4 bases, there was a span of 11 bases. This CDR3 is built from 14 residues. Per the germline V gene, CDR1 is SGHNT and CDR2 is YYREEE (reference sequence). Here the CDR3 reads CASSLGVFADTQYF. In nucleotides, the CDR3 is TGTGCCAGCAGCTTAGGGGTTTTTGCAGATACGCAGTATTTT.

V gene TRBV19 combines with J gene TRBJ1-1, with 7 bases lining up with TRBD1. The trim removed 5 bases at V and 4 bases at J, leaving 13 bases unmatched. Per germline, CDR1 LNHDA and CDR2 SQIVND (reference sequence). This CDR3 comprises 16 residues. CDR3 nucleotides: TGTGCCAGTAGTCCATACATTTCAGCAGGGGGCACTGAAGCTTTCTTT. It specifies CASSPYISAGGTEAFF.

The CDR3 coding sequence is TGCGCCAGCAGCTTGACTAGCGGGGGTCAAGAGACCCAGTACTTC. Protein: CASSLTSGGQETQYF. The V gene is TRBV5-1, the J gene TRBJ2-5, with 11 bases identical to TRBD2. CDR1 is SGHRS, CDR2 YFSETQ, per germline. The junction had 1 base not matched to a gene; V was cut back by 1 base and J by 2 bases. The CDR3 runs 15 residues.

The chain recombines TRBV7-9 with TRBJ2-2; D unresolved. The CDR3 contains 16 residues. Between the trimmed V and J ends, which lost 3 bases and 2 bases, there was a span of 13 bases. Germline V gene data show CDR1 as SEHNR and CDR2 as FQNEAQ (reference sequence). The CDR3 region is CASSLQPITNTGELFF. For the CDR3, the DNA is TGTGCCAGCAGCTTGCAACCCATAACAAACACCGGGGAGCTGTTTTTT.

The J gene is TRBJ2-7, the V gene TRBV27; 7 positions agree with TRBD1. Trimming cost V 4 bases and J 6 bases; bases outside gene matches: 3. Germline lookup yields CDR1 MNHEY and CDR2 SMNVEV (reference sequence). The CDR3 is made up of 12 amino acids. The CDR3 region is CASSSTGREQYF. The CDR3 region has the DNA TGTGCCAGCAGTTCGACAGGGCGCGAGCAGTACTTC.

The chain combines TRBV28 with TRBJ1-4; D not certain. V was cut by 10 bases and J by 8 bases, with 17 bases left in between. Germline lookup yields CDR1 MDHEN and CDR2 SYDVKM. CDR3 length equals 13 residues. The CDR3: CATRPWLLEKLFF. The CDR3 nucleotides read TGTGCCACCCGCCCGTGGTTACTCGAAAAACTGTTTTTT.

The chain employs TRBV10-3 and TRBJ1-2, with TRBD1 identical over 10 bases. Per germline, CDR1 ENHRY and CDR2 SYGVKD. With 6 bases clipped from V and 6 bases from J, the junction kept 10 bases outside the gene matches. The CDR3 runs 15 residues. The CDR3, as DNA: TGTGCCATCAGGGGGGCCCCGACAGGGGGCGATGGCTACACCTTC. Its protein is CAIRGAPTGGDGYTF.

The J gene is TRBJ1-1, the V gene TRBV6-4; TRBD1 aligns across 8 bases. CDR1 is MRHNA and CDR2 is SNTAGT in the germline V gene. The V and J ends lost 6 bases and 7 bases, in that order; junction bases with no gene match: 7. The CDR3 is made up of 13 amino acids. DNA of the CDR3: TGTGCCAGCAGCCAGGACAGGGCGGGTGAAGCTTTCTTT. This encodes CASSQDRAGEAFF.

The V and J genes are TRBV9 and TRBJ1-1; D remains unclear. This CDR3 region has 15 residues. The V and J ends lost 7 bases and 1 base respectively, with 17 bases between them. Germline lookup yields CDR1 SGDLS and CDR2 YYNGEE. In nucleotides, the CDR3 is TGTGCCAGCCGCGGTGAGGGAGGTACGAACACTGAAGCTTTCTTT. It translates to CASRGEGGTNTEAFF.

This clone was seen only once. V gene TRBV25-1 combines with J gene TRBJ1-1; 7 bases fit TRBD1. The CDR3 spans 13 residues. The trim removed 4 bases at V and 6 bases at J, leaving 5 bases unmatched. Germline V lookup: CDR1 MGHDK, CDR2 SYGVNS. The CDR3 spells CASSVTGVAEAFF. CDR3 nucleotide sequence: TGTGCCAGCAGTGTTACAGGGGTCGCTGAAGCTTTCTTT.

This chain connects TRBV7-3 to TRBJ2-3; TRBD1 is a possible D gene (6 bases). The V end lost 4 bases, the J end lost 3 bases, and 26 bases lay between the germline ends. This CDR3 has 19 residues. Germline V CDR1 and CDR2: SGHTA, FQGTGA. As DNA, the CDR3 is TGTGCCAGCAGCTCCGGGATTGGGGGACAAGGGGTGGAAACAGATACGCAGTATTTT. Its protein is CASSSGIGGQGVETDTQYF. The full variable domain, completed using reference TRBV7-3 and TRBJ2-3, is GAGVSQTPSNKVTEKGKYVELRCDPISGHTALYWYRQSLGQGPEFLIYFQGTGAADDSGLPNDRFFAVRPEGSVSTLKIQRTERGDSAVYLCASSSGIGGQGVETDTQYFGPGTRLTVL.

The chain uses TRBV6-5 and TRBJ2-5; 7 nucleotides align to TRBD2. The V gene's germline CDR1 is MNHEY and CDR2 SVGAGI. V shed 9 bases, J shed 4 bases, and the junction held 5 bases outside the gene matches. The CDR3 sequence is 12 residues long. CDR3 amino acids: CASTSALETQYF. The CDR3 DNA is TGTGCCAGTACTAGCGCCTTAGAGACCCAGTACTTC.

This clone was counted only a few times. The genes are TRBV6-5 and TRBJ1-5, with 10 nucleotides matching TRBD1. Looked up from germline, CDR1 is MNHEY and CDR2 is SVGAGI. With 6 bases clipped from V and 8 bases from J, the junction kept 4 bases outside the gene matches. The CDR3 is made up of 13 amino acids. The CDR3 reads CASRGQGLEPQHF. DNA for the CDR3: TGTGCCAGCAGGGGACAGGGGCTTGAGCCCCAGCATTTT.

V is TRBV7-3 and J is TRBJ2-3; 7 bases match TRBD2. Germline-derived CDR1 and CDR2 are SGHTA and FQGTGA. The CDR3 loop spans 16 amino acids. The V segment lost 5 bases and the J segment 1 base; nucleotides outside the gene matches: 9. CDR3 in amino acids: CASSLGGSGGTDTQYF. CDR3 nucleotide sequence: TGTGCCAGCAGCCTCGGGGGGAGCGGGGGCACAGATACGCAGTATTTT. Combining the CDR3 with reference TRBV7-3 and TRBJ2-3 gives the whole variable domain GAGVSQTPSNKVTEKGKYVELRCDPISGHTALYWYRQSLGQGPEFLIYFQGTGAADDSGLPNDRFFAVRPEGSVSTLKIQRTERGDSAVYLCASSLGGSGGTDTQYFGPGTRLTVL.

The chain links TRBV2 to TRBJ2-5; 11 nucleotides line up with TRBD1. The CDR3 has 14 residues. V dropped 5 bases and J dropped 5; count of bases not matched to a gene: 4. Germline V CDR1 and CDR2: SNHLY, FYNNEI. CDR3 bases: TGTGCCAGCAGTCCCGGGACAGGGGGGGAGACCCAGTACTTC. Amino acid sequence: CASSPGTGGETQYF.

The chain recombines TRBV6-5 with TRBJ2-7; D perhaps matches TRBD1 (6 bases). The CDR3 totals 13 residues. V gave up 0 bases and J gave up 6 bases, with 9 bases separating them. Germline CDR1 and CDR2: MNHEY and SVGAGI. Here the CDR3 reads CASSYSDRSEQYF. The CDR3, as DNA: TGTGCCAGCAGTTACTCCGACAGGAGCGAGCAGTACTTC.

This chain links TRBV27 with TRBJ2-2; 7 bases fit TRBD1. The CDR3 consists of 15 residues. With V trimmed by 6 bases and J by 5 bases, 9 bases remained unmatched. Looked up from germline, CDR1 is MNHEY and CDR2 is SMNVEV (reference sequence). In nucleotides, the CDR3 is TGTGCCAGCAGATTCGACAGGGATAGGACCGGGGAGCTGTTTTTT. It yields the protein CASRFDRDRTGELFF.

The chain has TRBV7-9 and TRBJ1-1, with 10 positions matching TRBD1. V trimming: 5 bases; J trimming: 5 bases; junction bases outside the gene matches: 2. Germline lookup yields CDR1 SEHNR and CDR2 FQNEAQ (reference sequence). The length of the CDR3 is 13 residues. CDR3 protein: CASSRTGGTEAFF. CDR3 DNA sequence: TGTGCCAGCAGCCGGACAGGGGGTACTGAAGCTTTCTTT.

V is TRBV9 and J is TRBJ2-3; tentatively, D is TRBD2 (6 bases). Per germline, CDR1 SGDLS and CDR2 YYNGEE. The V and J ends lost 6 bases and 0 bases respectively, with 8 bases between them. This CDR3 region has 13 residues. CDR3: CASKEGSTDTQYF. Written as DNA, the CDR3 is TGTGCCAGCAAGGAGGGAAGCACAGATACGCAGTATTTT.

The chain is built from TRBV10-3 and TRBJ2-3, with TRBD1 matching 8 bases. V shed 6 bases, J shed 2 bases, and the junction held 4 bases outside the gene matches. Germline V gene data show CDR1 as ENHRY and CDR2 as SYGVKD. This CDR3 has 14 residues. CDR3 DNA sequence: TGTGCCATCAGAAAGACAGGGGCCACAGATACGCAGTATTTT. The encoded protein is CAIRKTGATDTQYF.

V gene TRBV9 combines with J gene TRBJ2-7; 8 nucleotides align to TRBD2. This CDR3 comprises 14 residues. The V gene's germline CDR1 is SGDLS and CDR2 YYNGEE. After removal of 4 bases from V and 2 bases from J, the junction contained 5 bases not matched to a gene. The CDR3 region is CASSPPGGPYEQYF. The CDR3 nucleotides read TGTGCCAGCAGCCCCCCGGGGGGGCCCTACGAGCAGTACTTC.